One sample yielded the 10 T cell receptor beta chains listed below, sequenced in a study of identical twins. TCRdb reprocessed the 5' RACE reads with MiXCR, giving one entry per CDR3 protein. The table lists over 250,000 distinct CDR3 sequences, roughly 10% of them singletons, with about 7.1% in the top ten. The sample was also linked to a second study, of yellow fever vaccine responses in identical twins.

Specimen: CD8+ T cells sorted from blood. These receptors all stem from a woman aged 18 to 35 in good health.

In its sample, this clonotype was seen a few times. V is TRBV6-2 or TRBV6-3 and J is TRBJ2-5; the match to TRBD2 covers 7 bases. Germline loops: CDR1 MNHEY, CDR2 SVGEGT. CDR3 length equals 15 residues. V trimming: 6 bases; J trimming: 2 bases; junction bases outside the gene matches: 9. The CDR3, as DNA: TGTGCCAGCAGCAACACCTGGGGACTACAAGAGACCCAGTACTTC. It translates to CASSNTWGLQETQYF.

This clonotype was counted many times. The J gene is TRBJ2-1, the V gene TRBV6-4, with D possibly being TRBD2 (6 bases). Germline V gene data show CDR1 as MRHNA and CDR2 as SNTAGT. The CDR3 runs 15 residues. V was pared by 4 bases and J by 8 bases, with 18 bases between. The CDR3 DNA reads TGTGCCAGCAGTGCCACGGGGGACTCCCCCGATGAGCAGTTCTTC. Amino acid sequence: CASSATGDSPDEQFF.

The table lists this clonotype with a few counts. The rearrangement uses TRBV6-2 or TRBV6-3 and TRBJ2-2, with D maybe TRBD2 (6 bases). CDR3 size: 18 residues. Germline CDR1 is MNHEY and CDR2 is SVGEGT. The V end lost 3 bases, the J end lost 1 base, and 18 bases lay between the germline ends. CDR3 residues: CASSYGGPGTQNTGELFF. CDR3 nucleotides: TGTGCCAGCAGTTATGGGGGACCCGGGACTCAGAACACCGGGGAGCTGTTTTTT.

The V gene is TRBV19, the J gene TRBJ2-7; D perhaps matches TRBD2 (5 bases). Germline-derived CDR1 and CDR2 are LNHDA and SQIVND (reference sequence). V dropped 4 bases and J dropped 5 bases, with 9 bases sitting between them. The length of the CDR3 is 12 residues. This chain's CDR3 is CASSTPGDEQYF. Here the CDR3 DNA reads TGTGCCAGTAGTACCCCCGGGGACGAGCAGTACTTC.

At least ten counts were recorded for this clonotype. V and J are TRBV20-1 and TRBJ2-1, with D possibly TRBD2 on 7 matching bases. The V gene's germline CDR1 is DFQATT and CDR2 SNEGSKA (reference sequence). This CDR3 contains 14 residues. The CDR3 loop reads CSQKRGGVYNEQFF. The CDR3 DNA reads as TGCAGCCAGAAAAGGGGGGGAGTTTACAATGAGCAGTTCTTC.

The chain recombines TRBV27 with TRBJ2-5; TRBD2 aligns across 9 bases. Trimming cost V 6 bases and J 2 bases; bases outside gene matches: 10. CDR1 is MNHEY, CDR2 SMNVEV, per germline (reference sequence). The CDR3 runs 16 residues. Here the CDR3 reads CASSPRGGGLQETQYF. CDR3 nucleotides: TGTGCCAGCAGCCCTCGCGGGGGGGGGTTACAAGAGACCCAGTACTTC.

This clonotype was observed a handful of times. The J gene is TRBJ2-7, the V gene TRBV11-2, with 12 bases lining up with TRBD2. CDR1 SGHAT and CDR2 FQNNGV come from the germline V gene. The ends lost 0 bases at V and 2 bases at J; junction bases unmatched: 11. CDR3 length equals 19 residues. This CDR3 is CASSLEVSSLAGGAYEQYF. As DNA, the CDR3 is TGTGCCAGCAGCTTAGAGGTGTCGAGCCTAGCGGGAGGGGCCTACGAGCAGTACTTC.

This clonotype was detected ten times or more. The CDR3 bases are TGTGCCAGCCTCGCTCGCAGCGATACGCAGTATTTT. Its protein is CASLARSDTQYF. This chain connects TRBV7-9 to TRBJ2-3, with D unclear. Trimming shortened V by 8 bases and J by 6 bases, and 12 bases separated the two germline ends. The CDR3 is 12 residues long. CDR1 SEHNR and CDR2 FQNEAQ come from the germline V gene (reference sequence).

The gene calls are TRBV20-1 and TRBJ2-7; TRBD2 agrees at 9 bases. Germline CDR1 and CDR2: DFQATT and SNEGSKA (reference sequence). The CDR3 contains 15 residues. V shed 7 bases, J shed 4 bases, and the junction held 14 bases outside the gene matches. CDR3 residues: CSVNLAGALTYEQYF. CDR3 DNA: TGCAGTGTCAACTTAGCGGGGGCTCTGACATACGAGCAGTACTTC.

This clonotype turned up a few times. The J gene is TRBJ2-3, the V gene TRBV5-1, with 14 bases identical to TRBD2. Per germline, CDR1 SGHRS and CDR2 YFSETQ. J gave up 3 bases and V 4 bases, and 7 bases lay outside the gene matches. This CDR3 comprises 17 residues. CDR3 residues: CASSGPGTSGRTDTQYF. DNA for the CDR3: TGCGCCAGCAGCGGACCAGGGACTAGCGGGAGAACAGATACGCAGTATTTT.